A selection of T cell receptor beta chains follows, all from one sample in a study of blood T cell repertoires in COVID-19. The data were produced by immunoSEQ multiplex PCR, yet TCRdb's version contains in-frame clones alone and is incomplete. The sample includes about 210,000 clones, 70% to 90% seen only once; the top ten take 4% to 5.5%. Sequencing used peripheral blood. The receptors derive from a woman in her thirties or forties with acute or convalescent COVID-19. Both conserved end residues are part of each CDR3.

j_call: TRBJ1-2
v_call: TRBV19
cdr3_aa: CASRPDRQGASIYGYTF

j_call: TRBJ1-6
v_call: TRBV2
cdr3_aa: CASSERAGTLSSYNSPLHF

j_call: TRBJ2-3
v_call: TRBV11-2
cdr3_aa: CASSLYPRSYTQYF

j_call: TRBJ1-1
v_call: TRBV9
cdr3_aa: CASSVDRGLSTEAFF

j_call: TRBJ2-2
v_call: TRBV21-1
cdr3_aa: CASRGTGPAELFF

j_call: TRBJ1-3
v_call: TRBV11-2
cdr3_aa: CASSLSPRGGSGNTIYF

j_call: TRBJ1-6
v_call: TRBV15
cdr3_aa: CATSRDKDRVSPLHF

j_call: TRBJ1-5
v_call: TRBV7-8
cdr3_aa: CASSLIETVNQPQHF

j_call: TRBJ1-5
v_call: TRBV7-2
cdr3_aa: CASSVNRVTNQPQHF

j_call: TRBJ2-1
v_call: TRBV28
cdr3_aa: CASQRTGAYNEQFF

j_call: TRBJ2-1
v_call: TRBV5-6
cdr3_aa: CASSHEATSGVF

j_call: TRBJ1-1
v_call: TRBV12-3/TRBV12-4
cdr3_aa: CASGGADVQGAFF

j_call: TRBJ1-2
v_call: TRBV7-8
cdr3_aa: CASTPGNNYGYTF

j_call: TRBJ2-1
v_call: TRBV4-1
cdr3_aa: CASSQGDLPGEQFF

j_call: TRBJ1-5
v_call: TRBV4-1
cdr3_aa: CASSQDRGLYQPQHF

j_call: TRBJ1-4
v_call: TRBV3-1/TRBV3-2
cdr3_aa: CASSPGQTNEKLFF

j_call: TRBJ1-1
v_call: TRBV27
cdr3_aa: CASSFYAGTLNTEAFF

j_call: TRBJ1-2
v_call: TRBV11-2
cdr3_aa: CASSSLTGALGEGYTF

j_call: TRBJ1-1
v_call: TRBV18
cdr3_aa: CASSRDRVTEAFF

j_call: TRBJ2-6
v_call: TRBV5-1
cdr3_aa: CASSLAPADGANVLTF

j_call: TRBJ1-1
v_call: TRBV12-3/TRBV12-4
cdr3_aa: CASRRSVATEAFF

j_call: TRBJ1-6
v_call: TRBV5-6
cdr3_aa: CASSLANGSPLHF

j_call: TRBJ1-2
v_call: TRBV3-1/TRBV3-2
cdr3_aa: CASSDGQVYGYTF

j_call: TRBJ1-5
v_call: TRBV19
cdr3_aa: CASSPGTGVSNQPQHF

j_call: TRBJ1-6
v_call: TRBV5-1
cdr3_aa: CASSSTGGSSPLHF

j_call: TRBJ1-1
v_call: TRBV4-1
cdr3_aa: CASSLGQGWAEAFF

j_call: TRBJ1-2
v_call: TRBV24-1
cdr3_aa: CATSDEYTGTGSGYGYTF

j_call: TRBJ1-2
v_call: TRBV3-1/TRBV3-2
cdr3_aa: CASSHRGQSLYGYTF

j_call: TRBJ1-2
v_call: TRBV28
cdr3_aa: CASRTGEGYTF

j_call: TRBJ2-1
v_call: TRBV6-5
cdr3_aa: CASTVTSGVSNEQFF

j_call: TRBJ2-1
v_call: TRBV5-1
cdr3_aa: CASSYAGAHYNEQFF

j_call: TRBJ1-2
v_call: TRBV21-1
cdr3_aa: CASSKIHGTVNYGYTF

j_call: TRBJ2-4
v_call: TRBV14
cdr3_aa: CASSHDAGFPAKNIQYF

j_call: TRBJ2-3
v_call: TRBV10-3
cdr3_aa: CAISESTRKTQYF

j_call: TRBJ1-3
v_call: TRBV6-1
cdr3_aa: CASSERGQGAGNTIYF

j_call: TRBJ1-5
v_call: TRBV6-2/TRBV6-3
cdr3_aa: CASSYRAGGTQPQHF

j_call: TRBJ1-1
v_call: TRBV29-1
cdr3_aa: CSATDRWNTEAFF

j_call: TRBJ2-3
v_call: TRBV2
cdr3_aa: CASSDGELATDTQYF

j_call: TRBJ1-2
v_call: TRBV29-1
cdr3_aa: CSATDIGATGGGYTF

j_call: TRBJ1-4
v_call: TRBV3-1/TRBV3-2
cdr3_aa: CASSQRESNEKLFF

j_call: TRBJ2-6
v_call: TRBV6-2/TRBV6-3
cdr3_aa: CASSSVRDRAVGANVLTF

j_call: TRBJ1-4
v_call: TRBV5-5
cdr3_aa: CASSLRQSLREKLFF

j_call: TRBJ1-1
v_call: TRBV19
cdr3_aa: CASSMDAAGEAFF

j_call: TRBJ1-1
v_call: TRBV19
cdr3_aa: CASSMQGIMNTEAFF

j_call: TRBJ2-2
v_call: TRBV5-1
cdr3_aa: CASYSRRGEARTNTGELFF

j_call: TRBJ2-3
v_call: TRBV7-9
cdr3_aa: CASSYIAASTDTQYF

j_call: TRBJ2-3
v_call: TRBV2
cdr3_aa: CASSGLAGPDTQYF

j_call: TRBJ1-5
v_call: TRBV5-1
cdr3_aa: CASSFTTGGNQPQHF

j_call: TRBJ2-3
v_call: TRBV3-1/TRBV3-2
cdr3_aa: CASSQGHSDTQYF

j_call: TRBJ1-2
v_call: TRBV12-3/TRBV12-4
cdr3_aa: CASRGQIYGYTF

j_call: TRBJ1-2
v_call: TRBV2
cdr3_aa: CASTGQGAGYGYTF

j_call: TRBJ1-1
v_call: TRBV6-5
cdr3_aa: CASSYGAGGTEAFF

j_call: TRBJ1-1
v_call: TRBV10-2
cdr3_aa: CASSESRTEAFF

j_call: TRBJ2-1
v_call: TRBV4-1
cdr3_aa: CASSGVNTYNEQFF

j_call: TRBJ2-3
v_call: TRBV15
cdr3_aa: CATSREGGSSTDTQYF

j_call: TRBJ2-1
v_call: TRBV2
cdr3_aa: CASRTINVDEQFF

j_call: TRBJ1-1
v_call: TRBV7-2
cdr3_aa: CASSFGPNTEAFF

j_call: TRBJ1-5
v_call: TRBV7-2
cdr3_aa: CASSLKWDRSQPQHF

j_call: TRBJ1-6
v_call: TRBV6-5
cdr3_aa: CASNRGNSPLHF